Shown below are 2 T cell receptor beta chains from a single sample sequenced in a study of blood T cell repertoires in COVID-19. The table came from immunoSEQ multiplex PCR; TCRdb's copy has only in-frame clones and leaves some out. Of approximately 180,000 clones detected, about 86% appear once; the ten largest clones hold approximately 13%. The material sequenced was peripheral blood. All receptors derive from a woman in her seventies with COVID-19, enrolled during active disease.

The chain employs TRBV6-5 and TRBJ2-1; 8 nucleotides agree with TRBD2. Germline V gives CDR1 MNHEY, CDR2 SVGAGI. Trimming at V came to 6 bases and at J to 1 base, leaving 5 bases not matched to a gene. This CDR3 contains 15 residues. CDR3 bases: TGTGCCAGCAGGCTCACTAGCGGATCCTACAATGAGCAGTTCTTC. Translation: CASRLTSGSYNEQFF.

CDR3 DNA sequence: TGTGCCAGTAGTGCCGCCCCCGGGACAGGGGCCGGGGAGCTGTTTTTT. It translates to CASSAAPGTGAGELFF. The V gene is TRBV19, the J gene TRBJ2-2; TRBD1 matches 10 bases. The V gene end was trimmed by 5 bases and the J gene end by 6 bases; junction bases not matched to a gene: 9. CDR1 and CDR2 (germline): LNHDA, SQIVND (reference sequence). The CDR3 extends over 16 amino acids. Filled out from reference TRBV19 and TRBJ2-2, the complete variable domain reads DGGITQSPKYLFRKEGQNVTLSCEQNLNHDAMYWYRQDPGQGLRLIYYSQIVNDFQKGDIAEGYSVSREKKESFPLTVTSAQKNPTAFYLCASSAAPGTGAGELFFGEGSRLTVL.